This TCR beta chain was sequenced for a study of metastatic and nonmetastatic thyroid tumors. Study-wide context: Patients with malignant and benign thyroid disease provided blood and tumor or nodule tissue, whose repertoires were compared. Findings and limits, study-wide: A significant increase in TCR beta diversity was reportedly seen in malignant thyroid tumors relative to benign nodules, in blood and tumor.

In the authors' methods: A distant-metastasis classifier for papillary thyroid cancer was built using CDR3 differences across clinicopathological groups. TCRdb reanalyzed the PCR reads via MiXCR. The V and J calls come from TCRdb's annotation, not from the publication. The table includes about 30,000 clones, less than 40% detected once. None of the patients had undergone any treatment ahead of thyroid surgery. The CDR3 totals 14 residues. CDR1 is MNHEY, CDR2 SMNVEV, per germline (reference sequence). Unmatched junction bases numbered 6, after V lost 3 bases and J lost 7 bases. Concerning this clone itself: No antigen is known for it.

The origin of this receptor is a female donor with papillary thyroid cancer or a benign thyroid nodule (not recorded which). Some clones in this sample may be carry-over from other donors' samples. Sample: tumor tissue. The chain recombines TRBV27 with TRBJ1-1; 9 bases fit TRBD1. The DNA for the CDR3 is TGTGCCAGCAGTTTCCAACAGGGGGCGGTTGAAGCTTTCTTT. Translation: CASSFQQGAVEAFF.